Following are 17 T cell receptor beta chains from one sample sequenced in a study of tumor-infiltrating lymphocytes in localized non-small cell lung cancer. Using immunoSEQ multiplex PCR, the repertoire was profiled, and TCRdb retains in-frame clones only, with some absent. The sample carries about 16,000 clones, approximately 80% recorded once. Sequencing input: uninvolved lung tissue not adjacent to the tumor. These receptors were collected from a human donor with non-small cell lung cancer.

The sample holds one count of this clone. The chain links TRBV25-1 to TRBJ2-5; TRBD2 aligns across 12 bases. V gave up 7 bases and J gave up 1 base; unmatched junction bases: 7. The CDR3 is 16 amino acids. Germline values: CDR1 MGHDK, CDR2 SYGVNS. This CDR3 reads CASMPPSGRAQETQYF. The CDR3 bases are TGTGCCAGCATGCCCCCTAGCGGGAGGGCCCAAGAGACCCAGTACTTC.

The chain has TRBV5-1 and TRBJ1-3; a possible D gene is TRBD1 (6 bases). Looked up from germline, CDR1 is SGHRS and CDR2 is YFSETQ. Deletions cut 0 bases from V and 4 bases from J, with 8 bases between. The CDR3 sequence is 14 residues long. This CDR3 is CASSLGGPGNTIYF. The CDR3 region has the DNA TGCGCCAGCAGCTTGGGGGGGCCCGGAAACACCATATATTTT. Looking up the rest from reference TRBV5-1 and TRBJ1-3 gives the full variable domain: KAGVTQTPRYLIKTRGQQVTLSCSPISGHRSVSWYQQTPGQGLQFLFEYFSETQRNKGNFPGRFSGRQFSNSRSEMNVSTLELGDSALYLCASSLGGPGNTIYFGEGSWLTVV.

The chain carries TRBV7-9 and TRBJ1-5; no firm D call. Looked up from germline, CDR1 is SEHNR and CDR2 is FQNEAQ (reference sequence). The CDR3 sequence is 15 residues long. V dropped 6 bases and J dropped 2 bases, with 14 bases sitting between them. The CDR3 DNA reads TGTGCCAGCAGTGAGGGCGGGTCGGGCAATCAGCCCCAGCATTTT. This gives the protein CASSEGGSGNQPQHF.

The J gene is TRBJ1-2, the V gene TRBV4-1; D may be TRBD1 (6 bases). Trimming shortened V by 0 bases and J by 4 bases, and 15 bases separated the two germline ends. Germline V gene data show CDR1 as MGHRA and CDR2 as YSYEKL. The CDR3 consists of 16 residues. The CDR3 region is CASSQDTGTNGYGYTF. The CDR3 DNA reads as TGCGCCAGCAGCCAAGATACAGGGACTAACGGCTATGGCTACACCTTC.

This clone was detected a few times. The V and J genes are TRBV7-9 and TRBJ1-1, with TRBD1 as a possible D gene (6 bases). This CDR3 spans 13 amino acids. CDR1 is SEHNR, CDR2 FQNEAQ, per germline (reference sequence). V was trimmed by 4 bases and J by 3 bases, leaving 9 bases between them. The CDR3 DNA reads TGTGCCAGCAGCTACAGGGTGGACACTGAAGCTTTCTTT. The encoded protein is CASSYRVDTEAFF.

The genes are TRBV5-1 and TRBJ2-7; TRBD2 agrees at 13 bases. Per the germline V gene, CDR1 is SGHRS and CDR2 is YFSETQ. CDR3 size: 14 residues. V lost 2 bases to trimming and J lost 5 bases; unmatched junction nucleotides: 1. CDR3 DNA sequence: TGCGCCAGCAGCTTTGGACTAGCGGGGGACGAGCAGTACTTC. Its translation: CASSFGLAGDEQYF. Using reference TRBV5-1 and TRBJ2-7 for the parts outside the CDR3, the full variable domain is KAGVTQTPRYLIKTRGQQVTLSCSPISGHRSVSWYQQTPGQGLQFLFEYFSETQRNKGNFPGRFSGRQFSNSRSEMNVSTLELGDSALYLCASSFGLAGDEQYFGPGTRLTVT.

This clone was observed once. The genes are TRBV19 and TRBJ2-3, with D possibly TRBD2 on 6 matching bases. Germline loops: CDR1 LNHDA, CDR2 SQIVND (reference sequence). The CDR3 loop spans 14 amino acids. The V end was cut by 1 base, the J end by 2 bases, with 7 bases between. This chain's CDR3 is CASSIGDFTDTQYF. For the CDR3, the DNA is TGTGCCAGTAGTATAGGGGACTTCACAGATACGCAGTATTTT. Based on the CDR3 plus reference TRBV19 and TRBJ2-3, the full variable domain is DGGITQSPKYLFRKEGQNVTLSCEQNLNHDAMYWYRQDPGQGLRLIYYSQIVNDFQKGDIAEGYSVSREKKESFPLTVTSAQKNPTAFYLCASSIGDFTDTQYFGPGTRLTVL.

The chain employs TRBV2 and TRBJ2-7; D is uncertain. This CDR3 comprises 12 residues. The germline V gene encodes CDR1 SNHLY and CDR2 FYNNEI. Trimming cost V 6 bases and J 2 bases, with 8 bases left between them. As DNA, the CDR3 is TGTGCCAGCAGGAGAGACACCTACGAGCAGTACTTC. Protein product: CASRRDTYEQYF.

The V call is TRBV28, the J call TRBJ1-5; tentatively, D is TRBD1 (5 bases). The germline gives CDR1 MDHEN, CDR2 SYDVKM. This CDR3 is built from 15 residues. Trimming stripped 1 base from V and 7 bases from J, with 14 bases between. In DNA form, the CDR3 reads TGTGCCAGCAGTTTATTATTGGGACCCGGGCAGCCCCAGCATTTT. Amino acid sequence: CASSLLLGPGQPQHF.

The chain uses TRBV28 and TRBJ2-7; no firm D call. CDR3 length: 11 amino acids. V lost 6 bases and J 13 bases, leaving 16 bases between the germline ends. Germline-derived CDR1 and CDR2 are MDHEN and SYDVKM. The DNA of the CDR3 is TGTGCCAGCAGAAACCGTCCCAATATTTACTTC. This encodes CASRNRPNIYF.

This clone appeared once. V and J are TRBV5-1 and TRBJ2-5, with D hard to call. Germline CDR1 reads SGHRS; CDR2 reads YFSETQ. There are 16 residues in the CDR3. Trimming cost V 4 bases and J 4 bases, with 20 bases left between them. CDR3 sequence: CASSELAVGPRETQYF. The DNA for the CDR3 is TGCGCCAGCAGCGAATTGGCAGTAGGGCCTAGAGAGACCCAGTACTTC.

The rearrangement uses TRBV5-1 and TRBJ1-2, with D perhaps TRBD1 (5 bases). Per the germline V gene, CDR1 is SGHRS and CDR2 is YFSETQ. The V end was cut by 4 bases, the J end by 8 bases, with 21 bases between. The CDR3 totals 15 residues. CDR3 bases: TGCGCCAGCAGCCCCCTTGACAGCACCCTTGGGGGCTACACCTTC. Its protein is CASSPLDSTLGGYTF.

The chain joins TRBV5-5 to TRBJ1-2, with D perhaps TRBD1 (5 bases). The V end was cut by 0 bases, the J end by 0 bases, with 12 bases between. The CDR3 has 16 amino acids. The germline gives CDR1 SGHKS, CDR2 YYEKEE (reference sequence). The CDR3 nucleotides are TGTGCCAGCAGCTTGGTGTCGACAGAAACTAACTATGGCTACACCTTC. Translating gives CASSLVSTETNYGYTF.

The rearrangement links TRBV2 to TRBJ2-5; D may be TRBD2 (5 bases). Trimming took 5 bases from V and 9 from J, leaving 16 bases between them. CDR1 and CDR2 (germline): SNHLY, FYNNEI. The CDR3 runs 13 residues. Here the CDR3 DNA reads TGTGCCAGCAGTTACGCGGAGCGGACCCCCCAGTACTTC. Its protein product is CASSYAERTPQYF.

This clone was seen once. The chain combines TRBV5-1 with TRBJ2-3; D is possibly TRBD2 (5 bases). The V gene's germline CDR1 is SGHRS and CDR2 YFSETQ. V lost 8 bases to trimming and J lost 0 bases, with 16 bases between them. The CDR3 sequence is 15 residues long. The CDR3 spells CASTSLSGSTDTQYF. DNA of the CDR3: TGCGCCAGTACCTCTTTGAGCGGAAGCACAGATACGCAGTATTTT.

The chain joins TRBV6-1 to TRBJ1-4; TRBD1 matches at 7 bases. V lost 3 bases, J lost 7 bases, and 8 bases stayed unmatched. The CDR3 is 15 amino acids. Germline loops: CDR1 MNHNS, CDR2 SASEGT. The CDR3 spells CASSEGWAGGEKLFF. The CDR3 nucleotides read TGTGCCAGCAGTGAGGGTTGGGCAGGGGGTGAAAAACTGTTTTTT.

This clone ranks as medium-sized. The genes are TRBV6-1 and TRBJ1-1; 9 positions agree with TRBD1. Germline V lookup: CDR1 MNHNS, CDR2 SASEGT. The CDR3 is made up of 12 amino acids. V dropped 7 bases and J dropped 10; count of bases not matched to a gene: 7. In DNA, the CDR3 is TGTGCCAGCATCCGGGACAGGGAATCAGCTTTCTTT. Translating gives CASIRDRESAFF.